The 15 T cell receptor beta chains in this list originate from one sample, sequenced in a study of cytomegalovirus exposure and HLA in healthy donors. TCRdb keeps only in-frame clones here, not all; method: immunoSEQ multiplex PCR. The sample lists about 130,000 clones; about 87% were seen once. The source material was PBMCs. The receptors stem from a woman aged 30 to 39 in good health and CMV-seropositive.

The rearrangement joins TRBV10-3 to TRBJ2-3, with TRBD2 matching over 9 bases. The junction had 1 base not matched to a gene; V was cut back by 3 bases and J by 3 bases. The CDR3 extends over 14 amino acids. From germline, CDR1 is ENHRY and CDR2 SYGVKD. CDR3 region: CAISDLAGTDTQYF. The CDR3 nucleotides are TGTGCCATCAGTGATCTAGCGGGGACAGATACGCAGTATTTT.

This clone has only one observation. CDR3 coding DNA: TGTGCCAGTAGTCCTCGAGGGGGCTTCGCCTACGAGCAGTACTTC. Translating it yields CASSPRGGFAYEQYF. The chain combines TRBV19 with TRBJ2-7, with 7 bases that match TRBD1. Germline assignment: CDR1 LNHDA and CDR2 SQIVND (reference sequence). The trim removed 5 bases at V and 2 bases at J, leaving 9 bases unmatched. CDR3 length equals 15 residues.

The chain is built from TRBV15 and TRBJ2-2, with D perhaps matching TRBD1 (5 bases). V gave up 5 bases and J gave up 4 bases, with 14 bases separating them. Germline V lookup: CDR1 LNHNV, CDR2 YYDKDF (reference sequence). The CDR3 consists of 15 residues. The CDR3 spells CATSPQHRGTGELFF. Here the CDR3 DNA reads TGTGCCACCAGCCCGCAACATAGGGGCACCGGGGAGCTGTTTTTT. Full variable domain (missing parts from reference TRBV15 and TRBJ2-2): DAMVIQNPRYQVTQFGKPVTLSCSQTLNHNVMYWYQQKSSQAPKLLFHYYDKDFNNEADTPDNFQSRRPNTSFCFLDIRSPGLGDTAMYLCATSPQHRGTGELFFGEGSRLTVL.

The CDR3, as DNA: TGTGCCAGCAAGTTAGCGGGAGGAGATGAGCAGTTCTTC. Translation: CASKLAGGDEQFF. The V call is TRBV2, the J call TRBJ2-1; 10 bases match TRBD2. The CDR3 is 13 residues long. The germline gives CDR1 SNHLY, CDR2 FYNNEI. J lost 8 bases, V lost 7 bases, and 5 bases had no gene match. The full variable domain, rest sourced from reference TRBV2 and TRBJ2-1, is EPEVTQTPSHQVTQMGQEVILRCVPISNHLYFYWYRQILGQKVEFLVSFYNNEISEKSEIFDDQFSVERPDGSNFTLKIRSTKLEDSAMYFCASKLAGGDEQFFGPGTRLTVL.

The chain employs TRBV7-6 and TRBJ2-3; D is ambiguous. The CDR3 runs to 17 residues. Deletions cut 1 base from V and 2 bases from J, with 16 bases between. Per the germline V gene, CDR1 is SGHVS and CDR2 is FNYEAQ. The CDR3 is CASSLDIKSDLTDTQYF. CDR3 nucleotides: TGTGCCAGCAGCTTAGATATCAAAAGCGACCTCACAGATACGCAGTATTTT.

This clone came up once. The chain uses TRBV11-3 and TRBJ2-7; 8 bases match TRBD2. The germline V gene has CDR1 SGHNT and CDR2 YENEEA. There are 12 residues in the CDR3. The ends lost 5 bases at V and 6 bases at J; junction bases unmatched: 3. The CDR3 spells CASSNGGGEQYF. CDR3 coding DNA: TGTGCCAGCAGCAACGGGGGGGGCGAGCAGTACTTC.

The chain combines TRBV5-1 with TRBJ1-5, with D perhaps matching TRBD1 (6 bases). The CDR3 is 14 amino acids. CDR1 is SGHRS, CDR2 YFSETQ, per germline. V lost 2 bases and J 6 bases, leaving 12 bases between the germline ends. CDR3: CASSLQGGGQPQHF. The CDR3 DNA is TGCGCCAGCAGCTTACAGGGAGGGGGTCAGCCCCAGCATTTT.

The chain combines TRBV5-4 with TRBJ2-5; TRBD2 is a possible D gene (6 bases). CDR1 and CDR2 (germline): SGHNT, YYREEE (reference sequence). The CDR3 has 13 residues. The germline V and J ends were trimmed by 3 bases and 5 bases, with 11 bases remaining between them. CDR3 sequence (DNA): TGTGCCAGCAGCTGGGAGGATGGGGAGACCCAGTACTTC. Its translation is CASSWEDGETQYF. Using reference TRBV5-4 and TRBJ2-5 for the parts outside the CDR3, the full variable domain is ETGVTQSPTHLIKTRGQQVTLRCSSQSGHNTVSWYQQALGQGPQFIFQYYREEENGRGNFPPRFSGLQFPNYSSELNVNALELDDSALYLCASSWEDGETQYFGPGTRLLVL.

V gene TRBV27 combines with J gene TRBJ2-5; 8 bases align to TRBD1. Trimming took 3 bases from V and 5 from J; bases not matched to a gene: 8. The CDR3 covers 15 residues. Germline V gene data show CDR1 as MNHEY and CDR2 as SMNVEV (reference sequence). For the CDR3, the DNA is TGTGCCAGCAGTTTGCCGCAGGGGGCGGTTGAGACCCAGTACTTC. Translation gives CASSLPQGAVETQYF.

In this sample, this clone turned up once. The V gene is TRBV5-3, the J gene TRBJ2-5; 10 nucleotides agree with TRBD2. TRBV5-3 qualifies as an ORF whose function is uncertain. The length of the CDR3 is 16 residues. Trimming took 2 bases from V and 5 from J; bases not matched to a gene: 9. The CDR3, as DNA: TGTGCCAGAAGCTTTGGACCCGGGACTAGCGATGAGACCCAGTACTTC. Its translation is CARSFGPGTSDETQYF.

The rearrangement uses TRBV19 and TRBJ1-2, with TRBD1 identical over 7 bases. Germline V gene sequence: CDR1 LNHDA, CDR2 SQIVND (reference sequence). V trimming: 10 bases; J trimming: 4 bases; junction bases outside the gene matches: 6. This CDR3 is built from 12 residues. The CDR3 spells CAIDRVVYGYTF. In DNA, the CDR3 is TGTGCCATAGACAGGGTGGTCTATGGCTACACCTTC.

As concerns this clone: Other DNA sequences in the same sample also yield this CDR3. CDR3 protein: CASSLEGGFTDTQYF. CDR3 nucleotides: TGCGCCAGCAGCCTCGAGGGCGGGTTCACAGATACGCAGTATTTT. The chain joins TRBV5-1 to TRBJ2-3, with a possible D match to TRBD2 (5 bases). With 4 bases removed from V and 2 bases from J, the gap between germline ends came to 14 bases. Per the germline V gene, CDR1 is SGHRS and CDR2 is YFSETQ. This CDR3 comprises 15 residues.

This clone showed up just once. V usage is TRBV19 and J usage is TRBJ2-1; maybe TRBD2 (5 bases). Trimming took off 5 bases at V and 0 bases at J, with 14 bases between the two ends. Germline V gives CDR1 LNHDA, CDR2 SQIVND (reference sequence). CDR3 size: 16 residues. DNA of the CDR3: TGTGCCAGTAGTCCGAGGACTTCGAGCTCCTACAATGAGCAGTTCTTC. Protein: CASSPRTSSSYNEQFF. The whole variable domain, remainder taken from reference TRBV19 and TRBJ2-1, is DGGITQSPKYLFRKEGQNVTLSCEQNLNHDAMYWYRQDPGQGLRLIYYSQIVNDFQKGDIAEGYSVSREKKESFPLTVTSAQKNPTAFYLCASSPRTSSSYNEQFFGPGTRLTVL.

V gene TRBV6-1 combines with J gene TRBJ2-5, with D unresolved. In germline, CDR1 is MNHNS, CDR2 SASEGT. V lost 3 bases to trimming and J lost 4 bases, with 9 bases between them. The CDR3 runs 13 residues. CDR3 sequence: CASSDYGSETQYF. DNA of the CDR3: TGTGCCAGCAGTGATTACGGTTCAGAGACCCAGTACTTC.

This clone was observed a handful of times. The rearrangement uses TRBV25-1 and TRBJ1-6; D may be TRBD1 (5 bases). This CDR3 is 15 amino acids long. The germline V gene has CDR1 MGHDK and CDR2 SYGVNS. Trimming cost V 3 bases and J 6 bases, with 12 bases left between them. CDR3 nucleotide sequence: TGTGCCAGCAGTGATTGGGGCTGGGGTAATTCACCCCTCCACTTT. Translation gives CASSDWGWGNSPLHF.